This T cell receptor beta chain was sequenced in a study of T cells in Graves' hyperthyroidism and ophthalmopathy. Germline V lookup: CDR1 SGHRS, CDR2 YFSETQ. The CDR3 has 12 residues. Trimming shortened V by 4 bases and J by 4 bases, and 9 bases separated the two germline ends. Lactation, pregnancy, other autoimmune disease or uncontrolled infection excluded patients. RNA transcripts gave rise to amplified TCR beta CDR3 regions. TCR CDR3 underwent first-round RT-PCR with the HTBI primer set. MiXCR, applied by TCRdb to the multiplex PCR reads, yields one record per CDR3 protein. The sample holds 650,000 to 800,000 distinct CDR3 sequences, roughly 45% seen once.

What was sequenced was peripheral blood or thyroid tissue (not recorded which). The TCR was taken from an adult man with Graves' disease, either hyperthyroidism or ophthalmopathy (not recorded which). J is TRBJ2-7 and V is TRBV5-1; D is ambiguous. The DNA for the CDR3 is TGCGCCAGCAGCGAAAATGCTTACGAGCAGTACTTC. Translating it yields CASSENAYEQYF.